The clone carrying this T cell receptor beta chain was seen more than once but under ten times. The germline V gene has CDR1 MNHEY and CDR2 SVGAGI. This CDR3 is 16 amino acids long. The germline V and J ends were trimmed by 5 bases and 0 bases, with 17 bases remaining between them. This specimen comes from a study of blood T cells in healthy people across ages. A sample-barcoded 5' primer and a J-beta primer mix were used in a second PCR of roughly 7 to 12 cycles. TCRdb itself ran the 5' RACE reads through MiXCR, one entry per CDR3 protein. The repertoire holds 700,000 or so distinct CDR3 sequences, with approximately 22% as singletons.

The sequencing input was blood. V is TRBV6-5 and J is TRBJ2-7; D may correspond to TRBD1 or TRBD2 (7 bases each). The receptor's source is a man aged 65 to 79 in good health. DNA for the CDR3: TGTGCCAGCAGTGGGGAGGGACAGATTAACTCCTACGAGCAGTACTTC. As protein: CASSGEGQINSYEQYF.